A single sample is the source of the 5 T cell receptor beta chains below, sequenced in a study of T cells in Graves' hyperthyroidism and ophthalmopathy. Amplification yielded TCR beta CDR3 regions, with RNA transcripts as the source. An initial round of RT-PCR targeting the TCR CDR3 relied on the HTBI primer set. TCRdb independently ran MiXCR on the multiplex PCR reads; one entry per CDR3 protein. The sample contains about 700,000 distinct CDR3 sequences, about 45% of which appear only once. The sample taken for sequencing was peripheral blood or thyroid tissue (not recorded which). The source is an adult man with Graves' disease, either hyperthyroidism or ophthalmopathy (not recorded which).

V and J are TRBV20-1 and TRBJ1-2; a weak D match, TRBD1 (6 bases). Germline values: CDR1 DFQATT, CDR2 SNEGSKA (reference sequence). Trimming removed 3 bases from V and 8 bases from J, with 10 bases in between. The CDR3 runs to 11 residues. CDR3 sequence: CSASKGEGYTF. The CDR3 coding sequence is TGCAGTGCTAGTAAGGGGGAGGGCTACACCTTC.

CDR3 residues: CASTQDSFGQPQHF. The CDR3 region has the DNA TGTGCCAGCACCCAGGACAGTTTCGGGCAGCCCCAGCATTTT. The chain carries TRBV12-3 or TRBV12-4 and TRBJ1-5, with D possibly being TRBD1 (6 bases). This CDR3 has 14 residues. With 7 bases removed from V and 7 bases from J, the gap between germline ends came to 17 bases.

The chain couples TRBV29-1 to TRBJ2-2; 8 nucleotides line up with TRBD1. Germline assignment: CDR1 SQVTM and CDR2 ANQGSEA. This CDR3 contains 15 residues. Germline trimming cut 4 bases from V and 3 bases from J; bases unmatched to any gene: 7. This CDR3 reads CSVAARGLDTGELFF. CDR3 sequence (DNA): TGCAGCGTTGCCGCCAGGGGGCTGGACACCGGGGAGCTGTTTTTT.

This clonotype was seen many times. The V gene is TRBV13, the J gene TRBJ2-5; 8 bases match TRBD2. The germline V gene has CDR1 PRHDT and CDR2 FYEKMQ (reference sequence). V dropped 2 bases and J dropped 5; count of bases not matched to a gene: 4. The CDR3 has 14 amino acids. CDR3 DNA: TGTGCCAGCAGCTTATACGCGGGAGGCGAGACCCAGTACTTC. Translating it yields CASSLYAGGETQYF. The variable domain in full, with the rest retrieved from reference TRBV13 and TRBJ2-5, is AAGVIQSPRHLIKEKRETATLKCYPIPRHDTVYWYQQGPGQDPQFLISFYEKMQSDKGSIPDRFSAQQFSDYHSELNMSSLELGDSALYFCASSLYAGGETQYFGPGTRLLVL.

Remarks on this clonotype: The junction and the germline gene differ at one end; a read error may be behind it. The rearrangement uses TRBV7-9 and TRBJ1-2; TRBD1 matches 7 bases. Germline lookup yields CDR1 SEHNR and CDR2 FQNEAQ (reference sequence). This CDR3 has 14 residues. CDR3 coding DNA: TGTGCCGGCAGCACCCACCGGGACAGCTATGGCTACACCTTC. Translating gives CAGSTHRDSYGYTF.